Shown below are 8 T cell receptor beta chains from a single sample sequenced in a study of tumor-infiltrating lymphocytes in primary liver carcinoma (dated by TCRdb to about 2017). The instrument was an Illumina HiSeq 2500. TCRbeta-specific cDNA was reverse-transcribed from about 0.45 ug total RNA using a constant-region primer and ProtoScript II reverse transcriptase. Construction of the TCRbeta libraries relied on three nested rounds of multiplex PCR, following a slightly modified ARM-PCR procedure. Multiplex TRBV1-TRBV30 forward primers and a Cbeta reverse primer were used in the first two PCR rounds, each of which was run for 9 to 11 cycles. The raw public data were reprocessed by TCRdb itself: fastp quality trimming at Q25, MiXCR clonotype calling, in-frame beta chains only. Each CDR3 protein gets just one entry, which takes the most common genes and DNA from the rows behind it. This sample gives hundreds of thousands of distinct CDR3 sequences in total; around three fifths of them show up just once. The ten largest clonotypes hold approximately 9.4% of the sample.

Blood RNA was extracted from unsorted whole blood using TRIzol reagent, and germline DNA was obtained with the DNeasy Blood & Tissue kit. The sequencing sample was made of peripheral blood. These receptors came from a man between 40 and 49 years old with primary liver carcinoma and hepatitis B virus infection.

This chain connects TRBV6-2 or TRBV6-3 to TRBJ1-2; D unclear. V lost 0 bases, J lost 6 bases, and 17 bases lay in between. This CDR3 region has 16 residues. Germline V gene sequence: CDR1 MNHEY, CDR2 SVGEGT. CDR3 sequence reads: CASSYSTANPWDGYTF. CDR3 sequence (DNA): TGTGCCAGCAGTTACTCGACCGCTAATCCGTGGGATGGCTACACCTTC.

The rearrangement uses TRBV11-2 and TRBJ2-7; weak D call: TRBD1 (5 bases). The CDR3 spans 15 residues. Per the germline V gene, CDR1 is SGHAT and CDR2 is FQNNGV. V dropped 2 bases and J dropped 3 bases, with 14 bases sitting between them. The CDR3: CASSLRQRPVYEQYF. In DNA, the CDR3 is TGTGCCAGCAGCTTACGACAGAGGCCCGTCTACGAGCAGTACTTC.

This clonotype has a single count. A single base separates this from a much larger clone, so it may be a read error. This sequence joins TRBV10-3 and TRBJ2-5; D gene ambiguous. Germline V gives CDR1 ENHRY, CDR2 SYGVKD. There are 13 residues in the CDR3. CDR3 DNA: TGTGCCATCAGTGTGAACAGACAAGGGACCCAGTACTTC. Translation: CAISVNRQGTQYF.

This clonotype has at least ten counts. The gene calls are TRBV6-1 and TRBJ2-3; D unresolved. V lost 3 bases, J lost 2 bases, and 21 bases lay in between. CDR1 MNHNS and CDR2 SASEGT come from the germline V gene. The length of the CDR3 is 18 residues. The CDR3 sequence is CASSDYMAPVRSTDTQYF. The CDR3 nucleotides are TGTGCCAGCAGTGACTATATGGCGCCCGTCAGATCCACAGATACGCAGTATTTT.

The rearrangement joins TRBV5-8 to TRBJ2-5, with 11 bases that match TRBD2. CDR3 length equals 17 residues. The V gene's germline CDR1 is SGHTS and CDR2 YDEGEE. Unmatched junction bases numbered 8, after V lost 0 bases and J lost 4 bases. In DNA, the CDR3 is TGTGCCAGCAGCTTGGATATACTAGCGGGAGATAGAGAGACCCAGTACTTC. Translated: CASSLDILAGDRETQYF. Combining the CDR3 with reference TRBV5-8 and TRBJ2-5 gives the whole variable domain EAGVTQSPTHLIKTRGQQATLRCSPISGHTSVYWYQQALGLGLQFLLWYDEGEERNRGNFPPRFSGRQFPNYSSELNVNALELEDSALYLCASSLDILAGDRETQYFGPGTRLLVL.

This clonotype has only a few counts. The chain has TRBV6-2 or TRBV6-3 and TRBJ2-7; unclear D gene. Germline loops: CDR1 MNHEY, CDR2 SVGEGT. The CDR3 sequence is 12 residues long. V was clipped by 7 bases and J by 3 bases, with 10 bases between them. CDR3 region: CASTTVGYEQYF. CDR3 coding DNA: TGTGCCAGCACCACGGTTGGCTACGAGCAGTACTTC.

The chain links TRBV5-1 to TRBJ2-5; D not certain. Germline values: CDR1 SGHRS, CDR2 YFSETQ. Trimming took off 4 bases at V and 2 bases at J, with 9 bases between the two ends. The length of the CDR3 is 13 residues. CDR3 DNA: TGCGCCAGCAGCCGGGCGGCTCAAGAGACCCAGTACTTC. Its translation is CASSRAAQETQYF. Together with reference TRBV5-1 and TRBJ2-5, the CDR3 gives the full variable domain: KAGVTQTPRYLIKTRGQQVTLSCSPISGHRSVSWYQQTPGQGLQFLFEYFSETQRNKGNFPGRFSGRQFSNSRSEMNVSTLELGDSALYLCASSRAAQETQYFGPGTRLLVL.

Regarding this clonotype: This may stem from a read error, because a much larger clone lies one nucleotide away. CDR3 nucleotide sequence: TGTGCCAGCAGGAAGCTGATCGGGGAGCTGTTTTTT. This translates into CASRKLIGELFF. The V call is TRBV12-3 or TRBV12-4, the J call TRBJ2-2, with D unclear. V was clipped by 6 bases and J by 7 bases, with 9 bases between them. The CDR3 runs to 12 residues.